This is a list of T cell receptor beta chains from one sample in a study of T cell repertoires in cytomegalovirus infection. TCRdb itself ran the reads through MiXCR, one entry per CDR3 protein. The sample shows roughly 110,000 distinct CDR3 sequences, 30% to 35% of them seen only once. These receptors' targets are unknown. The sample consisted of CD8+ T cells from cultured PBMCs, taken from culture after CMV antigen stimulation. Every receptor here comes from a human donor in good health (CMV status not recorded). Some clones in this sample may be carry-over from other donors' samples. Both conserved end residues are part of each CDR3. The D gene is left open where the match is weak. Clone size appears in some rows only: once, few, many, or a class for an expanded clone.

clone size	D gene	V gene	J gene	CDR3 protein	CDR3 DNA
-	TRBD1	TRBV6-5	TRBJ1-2	CASSPLYQTGLYGYTF	TGTGCCAGCAGTCCCCTCTACCAGACAGGGCTCTATGGCTACACCTTC
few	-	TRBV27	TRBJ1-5	CASSPPRWGQPQHF	TGTGCCAGCAGTCCTCCCAGGTGGGGCCAGCCCCAGCATTTT
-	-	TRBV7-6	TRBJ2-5	CASTGFGETQYF	TGTGCCAGCACCGGGTTTGGAGAGACCCAGTACTTC
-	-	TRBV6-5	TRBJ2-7	CASSYSSLLSYEQYF	TGTGCCAGCAGTTACTCGTCCCTCCTCTCCTACGAGCAGTACTTC
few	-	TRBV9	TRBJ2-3	CASSVEGGGQDTQYF	TGTGCCAGCAGCGTAGAGGGGGGGGGCCAAGATACGCAGTATTTT
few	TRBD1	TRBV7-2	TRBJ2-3	CASRRQGDTQYF	TGTGCCAGCAGGCGACAGGGCGATACGCAGTATTTT
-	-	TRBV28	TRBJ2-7	CASSYPGSFYEQYF	TGTGCCAGCAGTTACCCCGGGTCGTTCTACGAGCAGTACTTC
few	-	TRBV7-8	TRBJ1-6	CASSLNPGTFSPLHF	TGTGCCAGCAGCTTAAATCCAGGGACCTTTTCACCCCTCCACTTT
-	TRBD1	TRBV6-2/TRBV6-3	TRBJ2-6	CASSYPGGLAGANVLTF	TGTGCCAGCAGTTACCCAGGGGGCTTAGCTGGGGCCAACGTCCTGACTTTC
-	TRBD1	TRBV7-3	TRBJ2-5	CASSETGVPKETQYF	TGTGCCAGCAGCGAGACAGGGGTCCCCAAGGAGACCCAGTACTTC
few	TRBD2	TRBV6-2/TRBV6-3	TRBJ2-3	CASSYGTRLTDTQYF	TGTGCCAGCAGTTACGGGACTAGACTCACAGATACGCAGTATTTT
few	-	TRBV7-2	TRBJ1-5	CASSSDGGLSNQPQHF	TGTGCCAGCAGCTCTGACGGGGGGCTTAGCAATCAGCCCCAGCATTTT
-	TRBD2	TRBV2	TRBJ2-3	CASTRRGASTDTQYF	TGTGCCAGCACTAGGCGGGGGGCCAGCACAGATACGCAGTATTTT
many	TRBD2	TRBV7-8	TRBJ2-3	CASSWEASGLYTDTQYF	TGTGCCAGCAGCTGGGAGGCTAGCGGGCTCTACACAGATACGCAGTATTTT
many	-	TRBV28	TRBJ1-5	CASSSPSGDSNQPQHF	TGTGCCAGCAGTTCCCCCTCAGGGGATAGCAATCAGCCCCAGCATTTT
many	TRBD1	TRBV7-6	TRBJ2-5	CASSQRDRHVETQYF	TGTGCCAGCAGCCAGAGGGACAGACATGTGGAGACCCAGTACTTC
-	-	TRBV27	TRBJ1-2	CASSFPGARGYTF	TGTGCCAGCAGTTTTCCCGGGGCACGGGGCTACACCTTC
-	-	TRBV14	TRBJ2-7	CASSRPGRGINEQYF	TGTGCCAGCAGCCGTCCAGGCAGAGGGATTAACGAGCAGTACTTC
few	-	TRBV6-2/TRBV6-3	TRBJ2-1	CASSYGSEVEQFF	TGTGCCAGCAGTTATGGGTCCGAGGTTGAGCAGTTCTTC
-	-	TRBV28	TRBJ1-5	CASSSAGGSNQPQHF	TGTGCCAGCAGTTCCGCAGGAGGAAGCAATCAGCCCCAGCATTTT
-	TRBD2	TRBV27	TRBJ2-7	CASKSGGDHYEQYF	TGTGCCAGCAAAAGCGGGGGGGACCACTACGAGCAGTACTTC
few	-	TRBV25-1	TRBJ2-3	CASSEYKVSEVTDTQYF	TGTGCCAGCAGTGAATATAAGGTCAGCGAAGTCACAGATACGCAGTATTTT
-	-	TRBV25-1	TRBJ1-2	CASSAPEGGLIYGYTF	TGTGCCAGCAGTGCCCCGGAAGGGGGGCTGATCTATGGCTACACCTTC